The clone carrying this TCR beta chain was counted ten times or more. MiXCR, applied by TCRdb to the 5' RACE reads, yields one record per CDR3 protein. Of roughly 71,000 distinct CDR3 sequences in the sample, less than 4% were seen once. This sample is drawn from a study of neurological immune-mediated disorders. CDR1 is SGDLS, CDR2 YYNGEE, per germline. Trimming shortened V by 0 bases and J by 4 bases, and 11 bases separated the two germline ends. The CDR3 has 14 residues. This TCR derives from a man aged 25 to 40 with multiple sclerosis. V is TRBV9 and J is TRBJ2-7; no reliable D call. Sequencing was done on a sample of PBMCs. CDR3 coding DNA: TGTGCCAGCAGCGTAGATTCCCGCGCTTACGAGCAGTACTTC. Its translation: CASSVDSRAYEQYF.